Below, 7 T cell receptor beta chains from the same sample are listed, as sequenced in a study of shared T cell receptors in the human thymus. The method was immunoSEQ multiplex PCR; TCRdb's version includes in-frame clones alone and lacks a portion of them. The sample comprises roughly 550,000 clones, around 82% of which are singletons, and more than 0.01% rests with the top ten. Separately, the same data were catalogued under a study of human thymus T cells.

Sequences were obtained from thymocytes. The receptor source for this set is a boy younger than two with a congenital heart defect.

This clone was seen only a few times. The chain uses TRBV5-1 and TRBJ1-2; no definite D call. The CDR3 is 13 residues long. The V gene's germline CDR1 is SGHRS and CDR2 YFSETQ. V lost 1 base and J 1 base, leaving 5 bases between the germline ends. The CDR3 nucleotides are TGCGCCAGCAGCTTGAGCGGTAACTATGGCTACACCTTC. It is translated as CASSLSGNYGYTF.

The chain has TRBV15 and TRBJ2-1; D may be TRBD2 (6 bases). The germline V gene has CDR1 LNHNV and CDR2 YYDKDF (reference sequence). CDR3 length: 15 residues. V lost 3 bases and J lost 4, with 13 bases in between. CDR3 sequence: CATSRDWDSYNEQFF. The DNA for the CDR3 is TGTGCCACCAGCAGGGACTGGGACTCGTACAATGAGCAGTTCTTC.

This clone is a singleton in its sample. The genes are TRBV14 and TRBJ2-2; D possibly corresponds to TRBD1 (6 bases). Germline loops: CDR1 SGHDN, CDR2 FVKESK. The CDR3 has 16 residues. V lost 0 bases to trimming and J lost 7 bases, with 15 bases between them. The CDR3 DNA is TGTGCCAGCAGCCAAGAAGGTGCAGGGGCAGGCGGGGAGCTGTTTTTT. This codes for CASSQEGAGAGGELFF.

This chain connects TRBV7-6 to TRBJ2-7; possible D gene TRBD1, 6 bases. Germline V gene sequence: CDR1 SGHVS, CDR2 FNYEAQ. With 4 bases removed from V and 1 base from J, the gap between germline ends came to 11 bases. The CDR3 has 14 residues. The DNA of the CDR3 is TGTGCCAGCAGCTCCAGGGACAAATCCTACGAGCAGTACTTC. This encodes CASSSRDKSYEQYF. Full variable domain (outside the CDR3, taken from reference TRBV7-6 and TRBJ2-7): GAGVSQSPRYKVTKRGQDVALRCDPISGHVSLYWYRQALGQGPEFLTYFNYEAQQDKSGLPNDRFSAERPEGSISTLTIQRTEQRDSAMYRCASSSRDKSYEQYFGPGTRLTVT.

The rearrangement joins TRBV2 to TRBJ2-7; TRBD1 agrees at 8 bases. The germline V gene encodes CDR1 SNHLY and CDR2 FYNNEI. CDR3 length: 14 residues. V was pared by 7 bases and J by 5 bases, with 10 bases of the junction left unmatched. In DNA form, the CDR3 reads TGTGCCAGCACTCCGGACAGGGTGGACCACGAGCAGTACTTC. Its protein product is CASTPDRVDHEQYF.

The rearrangement links TRBV7-8 to TRBJ1-4; possible D gene TRBD1, 5 bases. The CDR3 totals 15 residues. Per the germline V gene, CDR1 is SGHVS and CDR2 is FQNEAQ. V was shortened by 5 bases and J by 8 bases, with 18 bases between the two germline ends. CDR3 sequence: CASSENSGGKEKLFF. In nucleotides, the CDR3 is TGTGCCAGCAGCGAAAATTCGGGGGGGAAGGAAAAACTGTTTTTT.

This clone was seen a single time. The chain uses TRBV29-1 and TRBJ2-3, with TRBD1 identical over 7 bases. The germline gives CDR1 SQVTM, CDR2 ANQGSEA. Unmatched junction bases numbered 7, after V lost 8 bases and J lost 2 bases. This CDR3 contains 13 residues. The CDR3 DNA reads as TGCAGCCACGGACAGGCGTACACAGATACGCAGTATTTT. Amino acids: CSHGQAYTDTQYF.